Each of the 30 T cell receptor beta chains below was sequenced from the same sample in a study of T cell clonality in common variable immunodeficiency (dated by TCRdb to the mid-2010s). The library was prepared using the immunoSEQ multiplex PCR assay. The table comes from immuneACCESS by way of TCRdb, which keeps in-frame sequences with V and J called. Part of the clones is missing from these tables; in studies checked, under half for an unresolved V gene and the rest for unknown reasons. There are some 42,000 clones in this sample, and none of them is a singleton. Approximately 1.4% of the sample comes from the top ten. Source material: peripheral blood mononuclear cells. Source of these receptors: a person aged 18 to 70 in good health.

This clone was seen ten or more times. The CDR3 end is not reached by the read, which stops 3 residues before it; the germline J gene fills it in. The rearrangement uses TRBV7-3 and TRBJ2-4; D is possibly TRBD2 (5 bases). V was trimmed by 4 bases and J by 9 bases, leaving 19 bases between them. In germline, CDR1 is SGHTA, CDR2 FQGTGA. This CDR3 has 15 amino acids. CDR3 DNA, as far as it was read: TGTGCCAGCAGCTCCCTTGGGGTCGGGGAGAGCATT. Amino acid sequence: CASSSLGVGESI. The whole CDR3 sequence reads CASSSLGVGESIQYF.

This clone has only a few counts. The read terminates 3 residues before the CDR3 end, so the remaining end is supplied by the germline J gene. The chain employs TRBV19 and TRBJ1-2; D not certain. From germline, CDR1 is LNHDA and CDR2 SQIVND (reference sequence). The CDR3 spans 19 residues. CDR3 DNA, as far as it was read: TGTGCCAGTAGTCAGCCCCCTCGTCGACCGGCGGGAGCCGCAGATACC. This codes for CASSQPPRRPAGAADT. The entire CDR3 reads CASSQPPRRPAGAADTYTF.

This clone has a count of ten or more. The read finishes 3 residues shy of the CDR3 end, and the germline J gene is used to complete it. The chain recombines TRBV30 with TRBJ1-2; no reliable D call. The CDR3 runs to 12 residues. Trimming left V 4 bases short and J 1 base short, with 7 bases between. Germline values: CDR1 GTSNPN, CDR2 SVGIG (reference sequence). The part of the CDR3 DNA that was read is TGTGCCTGGAACGGTGGTAACTATGGC. It codes for CAWNGGNYG. The whole CDR3 region reads CAWNGGNYGYTF.

There are a few counts of this clone. Coverage ceases 3 residues before the CDR3 finishes, and the germline J gene fills in the end. The chain joins TRBV7-2 to TRBJ2-7; weak D call: TRBD1 (6 bases). CDR3 length: 16 amino acids. Germline V lookup: CDR1 SGHTA, CDR2 FQGNSA. V gave up 0 bases and J gave up 2 bases, with 14 bases separating them. The CDR3 loop reads CASSLAATGGTYEQYF. Incomplete CDR3 DNA: TGTGCCAGCAGCTTAGCGGCGACAGGAGGCACCTACGAG.

This clone was found many times. At one of its ends the junction is not consistent with the germline gene, which may arise from a read error. With the read ending 3 residues before the CDR3 end, the germline J gene is used to fill in that end. The gene calls are TRBV4-2 and TRBJ2-1; 8 bases line up with TRBD1. CDR3 size: 16 residues. Germline CDR1 is LGHNA and CDR2 is YNFKEQ. CDR3 residues: CASSQDPGQVGDEQFF. The sequenced CDR3 bases are TGCGCCAGCAGCCAAGACCCGGGACAGGTTGGCGATGAG.

This clone was detected many times. The read is 3 residues too short to cover the CDR3 end, so that end is filled in from the germline J gene. This sequence joins TRBV20-1 and TRBJ2-3; 9 positions match TRBD2. Trimming took 8 bases from V and 1 from J; bases not matched to a gene: 4. CDR3 length: 13 amino acids. Germline lookup yields CDR1 DFQATT and CDR2 SNEGSKA (reference sequence). The DNA read from the CDR3 is TGCAGTCCGACTAGCGGCGGCACAGATACG. This sequence encodes CSPTSGGTDT. The full-length CDR3 reads as CSPTSGGTDTQYF.

This clone occurred many times. The read ends 3 residues before the CDR3 terminus; that terminus is restored from the germline J gene. The chain couples TRBV7-9 to TRBJ2-1; 7 bases line up with TRBD1. Germline CDR1 reads SEHNR; CDR2 reads FQNEAQ (reference sequence). The V gene end was trimmed by 4 bases and the J gene end by 4 bases; junction bases not matched to a gene: 7. The CDR3 length is 15 residues. CDR3 amino acids: CASSSTGVEYNEQFF. The CDR3 bases that were read are TGTGCCAGCAGCTCAACAGGGGTGGAATACAATGAG.

This clone showed up just a few times. The CDR3 end is not reached by the read, which stops 3 residues before it; the germline J gene fills it in. The chain carries TRBV5-1 and TRBJ2-3; no clear D gene. This CDR3 contains 13 residues. Germline loops: CDR1 SGHRS, CDR2 YFSETQ. CDR3 in amino acids: CASNSLLGETQYF. The sequenced CDR3 bases are TGCGCCAGCAACAGCTTGTTAGGAGAGACG.

This clone has at least ten counts. The read comes to an end 3 residues before the CDR3 does, leaving the germline J gene to fill in the end. The chain carries TRBV20-1 and TRBJ1-1; weak D call: TRBD1 (5 bases). CDR1 and CDR2 (germline): DFQATT, SNEGSKA (reference sequence). There are 15 residues in the CDR3. V lost 0 bases and J lost 5, with 16 bases in between. This CDR3 reads CSARDRGGRGTEAFF. CDR3 DNA, as far as it was read: TGCAGTGCTAGAGATCGTGGAGGGCGGGGGACTGAA.

This clone was found a few times. The sequenced part of the CDR3 DNA is TGCAGTGTCGAACGGACTAGCGGGAGGAGAGATGAG. As protein: CSVERTSGRRDE. The full CDR3 reads CSVERTSGRRDEQFF. The chain has TRBV20-1 and TRBJ2-1; 14 nucleotides line up with TRBD2. Read sequence stops 3 residues before the CDR3 end, and the germline J gene provides the missing end. CDR1 and CDR2 from the germline V gene are DFQATT and SNEGSKA (reference sequence). This CDR3 has 15 residues. With V trimmed by 7 bases and J by 8 bases, 10 bases remained unmatched.

This clone was observed many times. The read stops 3 residues short of the end of the CDR3; the missing end is completed from the germline J gene. The chain uses TRBV24-1 and TRBJ2-1; 11 bases fit TRBD2. Trimming took 5 bases from V and 8 from J; bases not matched to a gene: 4. The CDR3 totals 14 residues. Germline CDR1 and CDR2: KGHDR and SFDVKD. The CDR3 protein is CATSVSGRAYEQFF. CDR3 DNA, as far as it was read: TGTGCCACCAGTGTTAGCGGGAGGGCCTATGAG.

This clone occurred many times. The CDR3 end falls 3 residues outside the read, so it is completed with the germline J gene. The chain employs TRBV14 and TRBJ2-5, with D perhaps TRBD2 (6 bases). V lost 4 bases and J lost 5, with 20 bases in between. Germline V gives CDR1 SGHDN, CDR2 FVKESK. This CDR3 spans 16 amino acids. Partial CDR3 DNA: TGTGCCAGCAGCCCTGCGGGGCAGAGTCGGAGGGAGACC. This encodes CASSPAGQSRRET. The CDR3 as a whole reads CASSPAGQSRRETQYF.

This clone was picked up many times. The read gets to within 3 residues of the CDR3 end, and the germline J gene fills in the rest. The chain employs TRBV5-1 and TRBJ2-2; D is perhaps TRBD1 (6 bases). CDR1 is SGHRS, CDR2 YFSETQ, per germline. CDR3 length: 14 residues. The chain's CDR3 is CASSFTGFNEKLFF. CDR3 bases read: TGCGCCAGCAGCTTTACAGGGTTTAATGAAAAG.

A word on this clone: Sequencing ends 3 residues short of the CDR3 end; the germline J gene provides the rest. The rearrangement joins TRBV6-1 to TRBJ2-2, with 11 nucleotides matching TRBD2. The germline V gene encodes CDR1 MNHNS and CDR2 SASEGT. Trimming removed 4 bases from V and 3 bases from J; junction bases left unmatched: 1. This CDR3 comprises 15 residues. The covered CDR3 bases are TGTGCCAGCAGTGCGGGACTAGCGGACACCGGGGAG. It encodes CASSAGLADTGE. The whole CDR3 is CASSAGLADTGELFF.

Ten or more counts support this clone. The read halts 3 residues ahead of the CDR3 end, with the missing end drawn from the germline J gene. The V gene is TRBV20-1, the J gene TRBJ2-5; 11 nucleotides line up with TRBD2. This CDR3 region has 16 residues. Germline CDR1 and CDR2: DFQATT and SNEGSKA (reference sequence). After removal of 6 bases from V and 5 bases from J, the junction contained 14 bases not matched to a gene. Here the CDR3 reads CSALGTSGPTGETQYF. CDR3 bases read: TGCAGTGCGCTAGGGACTAGCGGCCCGACCGGTGAGACC.

This clone was found many times. The read falls 3 residues short of the CDR3 end, and the missing part is taken from the germline J gene. The chain couples TRBV5-1 to TRBJ2-5, with D maybe TRBD2 (7 bases). The CDR3 runs to 15 residues. Trimming removed 4 bases at V and 4 bases at J, with 17 bases between. Per germline, CDR1 SGHRS and CDR2 YFSETQ. Incomplete CDR3 DNA: TGCGCCAGCAGCACGAGGGGGGGGACGGGAGAGACC. Translated, it gives CASSTRGGTGET. The whole CDR3 sequence is CASSTRGGTGETQYF. Complete variable domain (other parts from reference TRBV5-1 and TRBJ2-5): KAGVTQTPRYLIKTRGQQVTLSCSPISGHRSVSWYQQTPGQGLQFLFEYFSETQRNKGNFPGRFSGRQFSNSRSEMNVSTLELGDSALYLCASSTRGGTGETQYFGPGTRLLVL.

This clone was seen repeatedly, ten times or more. CDR3 DNA (partial): TGCAGCGTTGGCGGGACAGACTACAATGAG. As protein: CSVGGTDYNE. The whole CDR3 region reads CSVGGTDYNEQFF. The chain combines TRBV29-1 with TRBJ2-1; weak D call: TRBD1 (7 bases). The missing CDR3 end, 3 residues past where the read stops, is filled in from the germline J gene. V lost 4 bases to trimming and J lost 3 bases, with 10 bases between them. There are 13 residues in the CDR3. Per germline, CDR1 SQVTM and CDR2 ANQGSEA.

The table lists this clone with many counts. The read terminates 3 residues ahead of where the CDR3 ends, so the germline J gene completes it. V and J are TRBV18 and TRBJ1-2; D possibly corresponds to TRBD1 (6 bases). V dropped 0 bases and J dropped 2 bases, with 7 bases sitting between them. The CDR3 is 14 residues long. From germline, CDR1 is KGHSH and CDR2 LQKENI. Incomplete CDR3 DNA: TGTGCCAGCTCACCACCCGGACAGAACTATGGC. It codes for CASSPPGQNYG. The complete CDR3 sequence is CASSPPGQNYGYTF.

CDR3 in amino acids: CSAIRQGAYEQYF. The sequenced CDR3 bases are TGCAGCGCAATTCGACAGGGGGCGTACGAG. The genes are TRBV29-1 and TRBJ2-7, with TRBD1 matching over 10 bases. From the germline J gene comes the end of the CDR3, since the read stops 3 residues before it. The CDR3 extends over 13 amino acids. Germline V gene sequence: CDR1 SQVTM, CDR2 ANQGSEA. The trim removed 7 bases at V and 4 bases at J, leaving 7 bases unmatched.

Many counts were recorded for this clone. The sequence runs out 3 residues before the end of the CDR3; the remainder is reconstructed from the germline J gene. This sequence joins TRBV10-3 and TRBJ2-3; D is unresolved. Trimming removed 3 bases at V and 2 bases at J, with 15 bases between. The germline V gene encodes CDR1 ENHRY and CDR2 SYGVKD. CDR3 length: 16 amino acids. Incomplete CDR3 DNA: TGTGCCATCAGTGAACCCGACAACAACTTCACAGATACG. Encoded protein: CAISEPDNNFTDT. In full, the CDR3 reads CAISEPDNNFTDTQYF.

In its sample, this clone was seen many times. Sequencing ends 3 residues short of the CDR3 end; the germline J gene provides the rest. The chain uses TRBV12-5 and TRBJ1-2; TRBD1 matches at 8 bases. Germline CDR1 reads LGHNT; CDR2 reads FRNRAP. The length of the CDR3 is 17 residues. V lost 6 bases and J lost 3; bases outside the gene matches: 15. The covered CDR3 bases are TGTGCTAGTGGCCGCAACCCCCCCGGACAGGGAGACTATGGC. The encoded protein is CASGRNPPGQGDYG. The complete CDR3 sequence is CASGRNPPGQGDYGYTF.

Remarks on this clone: The sequence runs out 3 residues before the end of the CDR3; the remainder is reconstructed from the germline J gene. This chain uses TRBV29-1 with TRBJ2-5; 9 nucleotides agree with TRBD1. The V and J ends lost 5 bases and 4 bases, in that order; junction bases with no gene match: 11. The CDR3 has 15 amino acids. Looked up from germline, CDR1 is SQVTM and CDR2 is ANQGSEA. CDR3 DNA, as far as it was read: TGCAGCGTTACAATCGGGACAGGGTTTACAGAGACC. This gives the protein CSVTIGTGFTET. The full CDR3 protein reads CSVTIGTGFTETQYF.

This clone was seen repeatedly, ten times or more. The read finishes 3 residues shy of the CDR3 end, and the germline J gene is used to complete it. Other DNA sequences from this sample encode an identical CDR3 as well. The rearrangement joins TRBV7-9 to TRBJ2-1, with 9 bases that match TRBD2. Trimming cost V 1 base and J 4 bases; bases outside gene matches: 2. This CDR3 has 15 residues. Germline lookup yields CDR1 SEHNR and CDR2 FQNEAQ (reference sequence). CDR3 bases read: TGTGCCAGCAGCTTAGTCGCGGGGGGGTACAATGAG. Translated: CASSLVAGGYNE. In full, the CDR3 is CASSLVAGGYNEQFF.

This clone was counted at least ten times. The CDR3 end falls 3 residues outside the read, so it is completed with the germline J gene. This chain connects TRBV30 to TRBJ1-5, with D tentatively TRBD1 (5 bases). There are 15 residues in the CDR3. Germline-derived CDR1 and CDR2 are GTSNPN and SVGIG (reference sequence). Trimming took off 1 base at V and 5 bases at J, with 15 bases between the two ends. The DNA read from the CDR3 is TGTGCCTGGAGTGGGGGATCAGGGAGGGATCAGCCC. This sequence encodes CAWSGGSGRDQP. The whole CDR3 sequence is CAWSGGSGRDQPQHF.

This clone was picked up many times. Read coverage stops 3 residues before the CDR3 terminus; the germline J gene supplies the remainder. The chain is built from TRBV20-1 and TRBJ2-2; the match to TRBD2 covers 8 bases. This CDR3 comprises 16 residues. From germline, CDR1 is DFQATT and CDR2 SNEGSKA (reference sequence). The CDR3 spells CSARGLGAAHNSPLFF. CDR3 bases read: TGCAGTGCTAGGGGACTAGGGGCGGCTCATAATTCACCG.

This clone was detected ten times or more. The DNA ends 3 residues before the CDR3 does, and the rest of the CDR3 is filled in from the germline J gene. This sequence joins TRBV20-1 and TRBJ2-1; weak D call: TRBD2 (6 bases). Germline V CDR1 and CDR2: DFQATT, SNEGSKA (reference sequence). This CDR3 contains 16 residues. V shed 5 bases and J shed 0 bases, with 17 bases lying between them. The CDR3 region is CSAQKTRGSSYNEQFF. Incomplete CDR3 DNA: TGCAGTGCTCAGAAAACGCGGGGAAGCTCCTACAATGAG.

This clone has a count of ten or more. One junction end disagrees with the germline gene, perhaps due to a read error. The read stops 3 residues short of the end of the CDR3; the missing end is completed from the germline J gene. V usage is TRBV20-1 and J usage is TRBJ1-2; the match to TRBD1 covers 10 bases. This CDR3 is 10 amino acids long. Germline V gene data show CDR1 as DFQATT and CDR2 as SNEGSKA (reference sequence). The CDR3 is CSVRQGAYTF. Partial CDR3 DNA: TGCAGTGTTAGACAGGGGGCC.

This clone was seen repeatedly, ten times or more. From the germline J gene comes the end of the CDR3, since the read stops 3 residues before it. The V call is TRBV5-1, the J call TRBJ2-7; TRBD1 matches 10 bases. V dropped 4 bases and J dropped 3; count of bases not matched to a gene: 4. The germline gives CDR1 SGHRS, CDR2 YFSETQ. This CDR3 spans 14 amino acids. Partial CDR3 DNA: TGCGCCAGCAGCCGGGACAGGGGAGACTACGAG. Translation gives CASSRDRGDYE. The full-length CDR3 reads as CASSRDRGDYEQYF.

A note on this clone: The observed sequence ends 3 residues before the CDR3 terminus, with the missing tail filled in from the germline J gene. The V gene is TRBV19, the J gene TRBJ1-2; weak D call: TRBD1 (6 bases). CDR1 and CDR2 (germline): LNHDA, SQIVND (reference sequence). The CDR3 has 18 amino acids. The CDR3: CASQGGGLAGSSYNDYTF. CDR3 DNA, as far as it was read: TGTGCCAGCCAAGGGGGGGGACTAGCGGGAAGCTCCTACAATGAC.

This clone was counted at least ten times. The read ends 3 residues shy of where the CDR3 ends; the end is completed using the germline J gene. The chain links TRBV20-1 to TRBJ2-3; D not certain. Trimming removed 2 bases at V and 3 bases at J, with 15 bases between. Germline lookup yields CDR1 DFQATT and CDR2 SNEGSKA (reference sequence). This CDR3 has 15 amino acids. The chain's CDR3 is CSARPPPVRTDTQYF. The CDR3 DNA, read in part, is TGCAGTGCTAGACCGCCCCCTGTGCGGACAGATACG.